The entry below describes one TCR beta chain. Its antigen is currently unknown. Sequencing was performed with immunoSEQ multiplex PCR; in TCRdb, only in-frame clones are kept and a portion is missing. Of 14,000 to 15,000 clones in the sample, approximately 71% were seen once. The entry originates in a study of neoadjuvant anti-PD-1 for oral cavity cancer. Study findings and constraints: After neoadjuvant nivolumab, PBMC T cell clonality was significantly higher in non-responders than responders. TCR analyses covered only a few patients per response group.

This receptor was taken from a person between 40 and 79 years old with oral cavity squamous cell carcinoma. Sequenced material: PBMCs, taken before nivolumab (anti-PD-1) treatment.

CDR3 sequence reads: CASSAQPSTDTQYF. CDR3 DNA: TGTGCCAGCTCAGCCCAACCTAGCACAGATACGCAGTATTTT. This chain uses TRBV6-4 with TRBJ2-3; D unresolved. Per germline, CDR1 MRHNA and CDR2 SNTAGT. Trimming removed 8 bases from V and 0 bases from J, with 12 bases in between. The CDR3 has 14 amino acids.